The rows below give T cell receptor beta chains drawn from one sample of a study of T cell repertoires in cytomegalovirus infection. Antigen specificity for these receptors is unknown. TCRdb re-called the reads through MiXCR, storing one row per CDR3 protein. The sample has nearly 700,000 distinct CDR3 sequences, around 30% seen once; the top ten hold around a sixth. Source: cultured PBMCs, taken from culture after CMV antigen stimulation. The source is a human donor in good health (CMV status not recorded). Some clones in this sample may be carry-over from other donors' samples. Both conserved end residues are part of each CDR3. The D gene is left open where the match is weak. Clone size appears in some rows only: once, few, many, or a class for an expanded clone.

V	D	size	J	CDR3	DNA
TRBV6-5	NA	NA	TRBJ2-5	CASSHRGKTQYF	TGTGCCAGCAGCCACCGAGGGAAGACCCAGTACTTC
TRBV7-2	NA	few	TRBJ1-2	CASSSGGGPSNGYTF	TGTGCCAGCAGCTCTGGGGGAGGGCCAAGCAATGGCTACACCTTC
TRBV7-2	NA	few	TRBJ1-1	CASSLRDLYSGAFF	TGTGCCAGCAGCCTCCGGGACCTTTACTCGGGAGCTTTCTTT
TRBV27	NA	NA	TRBJ2-3	CASSFGGSSDTQYF	TGTGCCAGCAGTTTCGGAGGTTCGTCGGATACGCAGTATTTT
TRBV28	TRBD1	few	TRBJ1-2	CASSYRGRGDYGYTF	TGTGCCAGCAGTTATAGGGGGCGCGGGGACTATGGCTACACCTTC
TRBV20-1	NA	few	TRBJ1-1	CSARRPGTDEAFF	TGCAGTGCCCGCCGACCAGGGACGGATGAAGCTTTCTTT
TRBV13	TRBD2	NA	TRBJ2-3	CASSSTARTSGSRSTDTQYF	TGTGCCAGCAGCTCCACCGCCAGGACTAGCGGGAGCCGAAGCACAGATACGCAGTATTTT
TRBV7-2	TRBD1	NA	TRBJ1-4	CASSPGQADEKLFF	TGTGCCAGCAGCCCCGGACAGGCGGATGAAAAACTGTTTTTT
TRBV11-2	NA	few	TRBJ2-7	CASSLDFFPSGAPQYF	TGTGCCAGCAGCTTAGATTTTTTCCCGTCGGGAGCCCCGCAGTACTTC
TRBV20-1	TRBD2	NA	TRBJ2-3	CSARGLAGDSDTQYF	TGCAGTGCTAGGGGACTAGCGGGAGATTCAGATACGCAGTATTTT
TRBV7-2	TRBD2	few	TRBJ2-3	CASSWTSGSTDTQYF	TGTGCCAGCAGCTGGACTAGCGGGAGCACAGATACGCAGTATTTT
TRBV27	TRBD1	NA	TRBJ2-1	CAVTTGGAYNEQFF	TGTGCCGTAACCACAGGGGGCGCGTACAATGAGCAGTTCTTC
TRBV7-7	NA	few	TRBJ2-7	CASSLEPRYEQYF	TGTGCCAGCAGCTTAGAGCCCCGTTACGAGCAGTACTTC
TRBV5-5	TRBD2	NA	TRBJ2-3	CASNGGRHSVPTDTQYF	TGTGCCAGCAACGGCGGGAGGCATAGTGTTCCTACAGATACGCAGTATTTT
TRBV11-2	NA	NA	TRBJ2-2	CASSLMAGTGELFF	TGTGCCAGCAGCTTAATGGCTGGGACCGGGGAGCTGTTTTTT
TRBV20-1	NA	NA	TRBJ2-7	CSARARFKRSYEQYF	TGCAGTGCTAGGGCAAGGTTTAAGAGATCCTACGAGCAGTACTTC
TRBV7-9	NA	NA	TRBJ2-3	CASSLVVQSTDTQYF	TGTGCCAGCAGCTTAGTAGTTCAAAGCACAGATACGCAGTATTTT
TRBV27	TRBD1	NA	TRBJ1-5	CASRSGGKNQPQHF	TGTGCCAGCAGATCAGGGGGTAAGAATCAGCCCCAGCATTTT
TRBV2	NA	NA	TRBJ1-2	CASSAGLAPGYTF	TGTGCCAGCAGTGCAGGGTTAGCTCCTGGCTACACCTTC